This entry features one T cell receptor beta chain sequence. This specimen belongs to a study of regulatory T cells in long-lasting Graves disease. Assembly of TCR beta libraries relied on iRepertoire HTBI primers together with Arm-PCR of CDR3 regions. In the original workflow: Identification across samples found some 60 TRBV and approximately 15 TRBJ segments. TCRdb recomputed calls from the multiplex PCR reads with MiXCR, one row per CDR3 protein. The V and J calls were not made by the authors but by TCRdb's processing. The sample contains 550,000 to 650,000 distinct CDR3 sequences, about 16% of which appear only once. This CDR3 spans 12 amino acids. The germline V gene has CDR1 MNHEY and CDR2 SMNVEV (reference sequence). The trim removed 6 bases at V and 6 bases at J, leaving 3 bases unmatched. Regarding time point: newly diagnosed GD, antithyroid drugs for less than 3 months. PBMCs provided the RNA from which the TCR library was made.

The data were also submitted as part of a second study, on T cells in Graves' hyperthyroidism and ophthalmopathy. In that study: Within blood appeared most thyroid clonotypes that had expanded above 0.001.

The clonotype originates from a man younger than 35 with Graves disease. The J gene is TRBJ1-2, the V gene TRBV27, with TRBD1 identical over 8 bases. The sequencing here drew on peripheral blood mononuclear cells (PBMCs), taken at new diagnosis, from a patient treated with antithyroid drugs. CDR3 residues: CASRQGVHGYTF. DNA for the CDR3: TGTGCCAGCAGACAGGGGGTCCATGGCTACACCTTC.